The T cell receptor beta chain under discussion was sequenced for a study of identifying expanded T cells in peripheral blood. Broader study findings: Approximately 1.1 clones differed between technical replicates, versus approximately 17 and 20 over time. Variance in clone template counts between roughly two-week samples significantly increased with total template count across all healthy donors.

During the collection period, no donor immune events like infections were recorded. The V gene's germline CDR1 is SGHDT and CDR2 YYEEEE. With 5 bases removed from V and 7 bases from J, the gap between germline ends came to 6 bases. The CDR3 has 11 residues. Worth noting for this clone: Its antigen is not identified.

Using immunoSEQ multiplex PCR, the repertoire was profiled, and TCRdb retains in-frame clones only, with some absent. The sample lists some 76,000 clones; roughly 88% were seen once. Material for sequencing was blood. V is TRBV5-6 and J is TRBJ2-2; TRBD1 is a possible D gene (5 bases). The receptor comes from a person between 18 and 75 years old in good health. This CDR3 is CASSQGGELFF. Here the CDR3 DNA reads TGTGCCAGCAGTCAGGGCGGGGAGCTGTTTTTT. Full variable domain (remainder filled in from reference TRBV5-6 and TRBJ2-2): DAGVTQSPTHLIKTRGQQVTLRCSPKSGHDTVSWYQQALGQGPQFIFQYYEEEERQRGNFPDRFSGHQFPNYSSELNVNALLLGDSALYLCASSQGGELFFGEGSRLTVL.